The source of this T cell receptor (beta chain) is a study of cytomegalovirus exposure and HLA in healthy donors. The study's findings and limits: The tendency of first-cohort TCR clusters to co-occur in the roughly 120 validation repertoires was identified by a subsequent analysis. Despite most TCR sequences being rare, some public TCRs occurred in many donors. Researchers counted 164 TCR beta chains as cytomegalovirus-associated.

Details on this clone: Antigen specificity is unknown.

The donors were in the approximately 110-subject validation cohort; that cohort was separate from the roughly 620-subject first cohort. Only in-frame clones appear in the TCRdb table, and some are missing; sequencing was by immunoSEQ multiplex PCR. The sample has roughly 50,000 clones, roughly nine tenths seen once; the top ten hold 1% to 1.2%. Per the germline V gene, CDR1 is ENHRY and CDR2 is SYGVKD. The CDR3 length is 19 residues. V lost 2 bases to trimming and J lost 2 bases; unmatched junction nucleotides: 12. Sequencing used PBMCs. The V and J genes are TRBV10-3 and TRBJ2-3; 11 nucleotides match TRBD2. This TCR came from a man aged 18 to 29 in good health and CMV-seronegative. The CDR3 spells CAISETPGLAEPVTDTQYF. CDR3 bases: TGTGCCATCAGTGAGACACCGGGACTAGCGGAACCGGTCACAGATACGCAGTATTTT.